This is a list of T cell receptor beta chains from one sample in a study of blood T cell repertoires in COVID-19. Assay: immunoSEQ multiplex PCR; the TCRdb copy retains only in-frame clones and omits some. The sample holds about 56,000 clones, 89% seen once. The sequenced sample consisted of peripheral blood. The receptors come from a woman aged 60-75 years with COVID-19, enrolled during active disease. The CDR3 runs from the conserved cysteine through the conserved F or W.

V: TRBV9; J: TRBJ1-2; CDR3: CASSGTRKGGYTF
V: TRBV29-1; J: TRBJ2-5; CDR3: CSVGGGSGQETQYF
V: TRBV10-3; J: TRBJ1-5; CDR3: CAISDPTYREWSNQPQHF
V: TRBV4-3; J: TRBJ2-7; CDR3: CASSQVGGPQEQYF
V: TRBV6-5; J: TRBJ2-1; CDR3: CASSYVTRFSNEQFF
V: TRBV15; J: TRBJ2-7; CDR3: CATSRDRQFAYEQYF
V: TRBV7-2; J: TRBJ2-1; CDR3: CASSLMDRLEQFF
V: TRBV5-1; J: TRBJ2-1; CDR3: CASSLRLADNEQFF
V: TRBV18; J: TRBJ1-2; CDR3: CASSPPSRQGGYTF
V: TRBV10-3; J: TRBJ1-3; CDR3: CAISELNRRRRNTIYF
V: TRBV10-1; J: TRBJ2-1; CDR3: CASSESVGGNEQFF
V: TRBV6-5; J: TRBJ2-6; CDR3: CASSYAQGSGANVLTF
V: TRBV6-2/TRBV6-3; J: TRBJ2-7; CDR3: CASSPPLGSRYEQYF
V: TRBV5-1; J: TRBJ2-7; CDR3: CASSATGTEGSEQYF
V: TRBV19; J: TRBJ2-2; CDR3: CASAGGSSNTGELFF
V: TRBV7-9; J: TRBJ2-1; CDR3: CASSSYTNNEQFF
V: TRBV30; J: TRBJ2-3; CDR3: CAWTRGSGTDTQYF
V: TRBV4-1; J: TRBJ1-2; CDR3: CASSQAGSPDGYTF
V: TRBV7-2; J: TRBJ2-5; CDR3: CASSLGQGDETQYF
V: TRBV7-8; J: TRBJ2-7; CDR3: CASSLAPGSSYEQYF
V: TRBV24-1; J: TRBJ2-5; CDR3: CATSDGTGGGETQYF
V: TRBV18; J: TRBJ1-1; CDR3: CASSERTEAFF
V: TRBV2; J: TRBJ1-5; CDR3: CASSSRGSNQPQHF
V: TRBV18; J: TRBJ2-7; CDR3: CASSPPQGRYEQYF
V: TRBV6-2/TRBV6-3; J: TRBJ2-7; CDR3: CASSYSRGSYEQYF
V: TRBV2; J: TRBJ1-2; CDR3: CASSERMAGGGYTF
V: TRBV27; J: TRBJ1-2; CDR3: CASSLKGGNYGYTF
V: TRBV3-1/TRBV3-2; J: TRBJ1-1; CDR3: CASSQEGGTRAAFF
V: TRBV7-2; J: TRBJ2-6; CDR3: CASSLAREVPGANVLTF
V: TRBV28; J: TRBJ1-5; CDR3: CASSLVPGEANQPQHF
V: TRBV6-1; J: TRBJ1-3; CDR3: CASSEAGGSSGNTIYF
V: TRBV9; J: TRBJ2-3; CDR3: CASSVDAGVTDTQYF
V: TRBV7-9; J: TRBJ2-2; CDR3: CASSHPTVNTGELFF
V: TRBV7-2; J: TRBJ1-2; CDR3: CASSLVIRGYYGYTF
V: TRBV3-1/TRBV3-2; J: TRBJ1-1; CDR3: CASSPGGGQDTEAFF
V: TRBV13; J: TRBJ2-7; CDR3: CASSLGQGTPYEQYF
V: TRBV7-8; J: TRBJ2-7; CDR3: CASSPLTGSYEQYF
V: TRBV4-1; J: TRBJ2-7; CDR3: CASSRTTGGGTYEQYF
V: TRBV6-6; J: TRBJ1-2; CDR3: CASSYGSNVYGYTF
V: TRBV7-8; J: TRBJ2-1; CDR3: CASSSQPGDYNEQFF
V: TRBV7-9; J: TRBJ1-4; CDR3: CASSRSGNEKLFF
V: TRBV6-5; J: TRBJ1-1; CDR3: CASSYWQGTEAFF
V: TRBV20-1; J: TRBJ2-7; CDR3: CSARAAYEQYF
V: TRBV7-9; J: TRBJ2-5; CDR3: CASSYGQSQETQYF
V: TRBV27; J: TRBJ2-7; CDR3: CASSFLPLGGEQYF
V: TRBV6-5; J: TRBJ2-2; CDR3: CASSTGVAGELFF
V: TRBV11-2; J: TRBJ2-3; CDR3: CASSLGGDRATDTQYF
V: TRBV7-9; J: TRBJ2-3; CDR3: CASSDPPGGWFADTQYF
V: TRBV29-1; J: TRBJ2-5; CDR3: CSVGQGGGQETQYF
V: TRBV5-1; J: TRBJ1-1; CDR3: CASSLASSGTEAFF
V: TRBV7-2; J: TRBJ2-5; CDR3: CASSLPTSGTETQYF
V: TRBV12-3/TRBV12-4; J: TRBJ1-2; CDR3: CASSLNRGRGYTF
V: TRBV15; J: TRBJ1-2; CDR3: CATSRSDRGYGYTF
V: TRBV28; J: TRBJ2-1; CDR3: CASSPRERFWGRVNEQFF